The 18 T cell receptor beta chains reported below all come from one sample, sequenced in a study of T cells in Graves' hyperthyroidism and ophthalmopathy. Amplification of TCR beta CDR3 regions was performed using RNA transcripts as template. Using the HTBI primer set, a first-round RT-PCR was run on the TCR CDR3. Each CDR3 protein is one row after TCRdb ran MiXCR on the multiplex PCR reads. Of about 620,000 distinct CDR3 sequences in the sample, 15% to 20% were seen once. Material for sequencing was blood. These receptor sequences come from a young woman with Graves' hyperthyroidism.

This clonotype was seen many times. V usage is TRBV6-2 or TRBV6-3 and J usage is TRBJ2-5; 9 bases are a match to TRBD2. Trimming cost V 2 bases and J 0 bases; bases outside gene matches: 16. The CDR3 loop spans 20 amino acids. CDR1 and CDR2 (germline): MNHEY, SVGEGT. The DNA of the CDR3 is TGTGCCAGCAGTTACACCCGAGAGGGGGGGAGCGGGAGGTACCAAGAGACCCAGTACTTC. The encoded protein is CASSYTREGGSGRYQETQYF.

DNA for the CDR3: TGTGCCAGCAGCTCTAACAGGGGGCAGGGCAATCAGCCCCAGCATTTT. This translates into CASSSNRGQGNQPQHF. This chain joins TRBV7-9 and TRBJ1-5, with TRBD1 identical over 9 bases. With 4 bases clipped from V and 2 bases from J, the junction kept 6 bases outside the gene matches. This CDR3 is 16 amino acids long. Germline-derived CDR1 and CDR2 are SEHNR and FQNEAQ (reference sequence).

The V gene is TRBV5-1, the J gene TRBJ2-5; TRBD1 matches 7 bases. The CDR3 loop spans 15 amino acids. CDR1 and CDR2 (germline): SGHRS, YFSETQ. Losses at the gene ends were 1 base for V and 4 bases for J; bases not matched to a gene: 7. The CDR3 sequence is CASSLTTGPVETQYF. The CDR3 DNA is TGCGCCAGCAGCTTGACGACAGGGCCTGTAGAGACCCAGTACTTC.

This clonotype was recorded at least ten times. The gene calls are TRBV11-2 and TRBJ2-1; D might be TRBD2 (6 bases). Germline V gene sequence: CDR1 SGHAT, CDR2 FQNNGV. V was clipped by 5 bases and J by 3 bases, with 11 bases between them. This CDR3 is built from 14 residues. The CDR3 sequence: CASSLPGDYNEQFF. DNA for the CDR3: TGTGCCAGCAGCCTACCGGGAGACTACAATGAGCAGTTCTTC.

This clonotype was observed a few times. The V call is TRBV10-3, the J call TRBJ2-7; 8 nucleotides match TRBD2. The CDR3 runs 12 residues. Unmatched junction bases numbered 5, after V lost 6 bases and J lost 7 bases. Germline lookup yields CDR1 ENHRY and CDR2 SYGVKD. The CDR3 nucleotides read TGTGCCATCAGAGGACTAGCCACGGAGCAGTACTTC. As protein: CAIRGLATEQYF.

This clonotype was recorded at least ten times. The chain uses TRBV28 and TRBJ2-3; possibly TRBD1 for D (6 bases). The CDR3 consists of 14 residues. The germline CDR1 and CDR2 sequences are MDHEN and SYDVKM. Trimming stripped 7 bases from V and 3 bases from J, with 14 bases between. CDR3 amino acids: CASILGGETDTQYF. In DNA, the CDR3 is TGTGCCAGCATCCTAGGGGGAGAAACAGATACGCAGTATTTT. Based on the CDR3 plus reference TRBV28 and TRBJ2-3, the full variable domain is DVKVTQSSRYLVKRTGEKVFLECVQDMDHENMFWYRQDPGLGLRLIYFSYDVKMKEKGDIPEGYSVSREKKERFSLILESASTNQTSMYLCASILGGETDTQYFGPGTRLTVL.

V is TRBV9 and J is TRBJ1-4; perhaps TRBD1 as D (6 bases). The germline V gene encodes CDR1 SGDLS and CDR2 YYNGEE. V gave up 3 bases and J gave up 7 bases, with 13 bases separating them. The CDR3 length is 14 residues. The CDR3, as DNA: TGTGCCAGCAGCGCCGGAGGACAGAGTGAAAAACTGTTTTTT. Encoded protein: CASSAGGQSEKLFF.

The rearrangement links TRBV11-3 to TRBJ2-2, with D tentatively TRBD1 or TRBD2 (5 bases each). This CDR3 is built from 15 residues. Germline values: CDR1 SGHNT, CDR2 YENEEA. The V end lost 5 bases, the J end lost 2 bases, and 12 bases lay between the germline ends. CDR3 DNA: TGTGCCAGCAGCGTAAACGGGGCAAACACCGGGGAGCTGTTTTTT. It encodes CASSVNGANTGELFF. Full variable domain (remainder filled in from reference TRBV11-3 and TRBJ2-2): EAGVVQSPRYKIIEKKQPVAFWCNPISGHNTLYWYLQNLGQGPELLIRYENEEAVDDSQLPKDRFSAERLKGVDSTLKIQPAELGDSAVYLCASSVNGANTGELFFGEGSRLTVL.

In regard to this clonotype: One junction end does not reproduce the germline sequence, and a read error may be involved. J is TRBJ2-7 and V is TRBV28; 10 bases line up with TRBD1. From germline, CDR1 is MDHEN and CDR2 SYDVKM. CDR3 length equals 16 residues. The CDR3 loop is CASSEGIRDRGYERYF. DNA of the CDR3: TGTGCCAGCAGTGAAGGAATTCGGGACAGGGGCTACGAGCGGTACTTC.

The V gene is TRBV7-3, the J gene TRBJ2-5; unclear D gene. Between the trimmed V and J ends, which lost 5 bases and 5 bases, there was a span of 12 bases. This CDR3 has 13 residues. The germline CDR1 and CDR2 sequences are SGHTA and FQGTGA. The CDR3 DNA is TGTGCCAGCAGCCTCGGGTTATGGGAGACCCAGTACTTC. Encoded protein: CASSLGLWETQYF.

This chain uses TRBV6-6 with TRBJ1-4; D gene unclear. The germline V and J ends were trimmed by 0 bases and 2 bases, with 7 bases remaining between them. The CDR3 runs 15 residues. CDR1 MNHNY and CDR2 SVGAGI come from the germline V gene (reference sequence). CDR3 protein: CASSYSVWTNEKLFF. The CDR3 coding sequence is TGTGCCAGCAGTTACTCGGTCTGGACTAATGAAAAACTGTTTTTT.

This clonotype was recorded at least ten times. CDR3 loop: CASSVSRGGTDTQYF. The CDR3 bases are TGTGCCAGCAGTGTTAGCAGGGGGGGAACAGATACGCAGTATTTT. The gene calls are TRBV2 and TRBJ2-3; D may correspond to TRBD1 or TRBD2 (7 bases each). Trimming took 4 bases from V and 3 from J, leaving 14 bases between them. Germline V gene data show CDR1 as SNHLY and CDR2 as FYNNEI. This CDR3 has 15 residues. Full variable domain (missing parts from reference TRBV2 and TRBJ2-3): EPEVTQTPSHQVTQMGQEVILRCVPISNHLYFYWYRQILGQKVEFLVSFYNNEISEKSEIFDDQFSVERPDGSNFTLKIRSTKLEDSAMYFCASSVSRGGTDTQYFGPGTRLTVL.

This clonotype was counted at least ten times. CDR3: CASSLVGAGLDEQFF. CDR3 nucleotides: TGCGCCAGCAGCTTGGTCGGGGCAGGGTTAGATGAGCAGTTCTTC. The genes are TRBV5-1 and TRBJ2-1; D could derive from TRBD1 or TRBD2 (5 bases each). The CDR3 runs to 15 residues. V was cut by 0 bases and J by 8 bases, with 15 bases left in between. Germline V lookup: CDR1 SGHRS, CDR2 YFSETQ.

Regarding this clonotype: One end of the junction does not line up with germline, which may come from a read error. The chain is built from TRBV6-7 and TRBJ1-2; D gene uncertain. TRBV6-7 is an ORF, and what it does is uncertain. The CDR3 spans 13 residues. This chain's CDR3 is CASSYGQNYSYTF. Here the CDR3 DNA reads TGTGCCAGCAGTTACGGCCAGAACTATAGCTACACCTTC.

This clonotype was seen at least ten times. This chain connects TRBV27 to TRBJ2-6; D is ambiguous. This CDR3 has 15 amino acids. The V end lost 2 bases, the J end lost 0 bases, and 5 bases lay between the germline ends. The V gene's germline CDR1 is MNHEY and CDR2 SMNVEV (reference sequence). DNA of the CDR3: TGTGCCAGCAGTTTAAGCATCTCTGGGGCCAACGTCCTGACTTTC. This encodes CASSLSISGANVLTF.

This clonotype has at least ten counts. This chain links TRBV28 with TRBJ1-5; D gene ambiguous. The germline V gene has CDR1 MDHEN and CDR2 SYDVKM. There are 14 residues in the CDR3. V shed 7 bases and J shed 0 bases, with 10 bases lying between them. The CDR3: CASTSLNSNQPQHF. The CDR3 coding sequence is TGTGCCAGCACCTCGTTGAATAGCAATCAGCCCCAGCATTTT. Filled out from reference TRBV28 and TRBJ1-5, the complete variable domain reads DVKVTQSSRYLVKRTGEKVFLECVQDMDHENMFWYRQDPGLGLRLIYFSYDVKMKEKGDIPEGYSVSREKKERFSLILESASTNQTSMYLCASTSLNSNQPQHFGDGTRLSIL.

This clonotype came up many times. J is TRBJ2-1 and V is TRBV13; TRBD1 matches 7 bases. This CDR3 has 14 residues. Germline CDR1 and CDR2: PRHDT and FYEKMQ (reference sequence). The J segment lost 6 bases and the V segment lost 7 bases, leaving 9 bases of the junction unmatched. The CDR3 bases are TGTGCCAGCACCTCCTCGGACAGGAGCAATGAGCAGTTCTTC. Translating it yields CASTSSDRSNEQFF.

This clonotype was counted at least ten times. The gene calls are TRBV11-2 and TRBJ2-1, with TRBD2 identical over 7 bases. Germline CDR1 is SGHAT and CDR2 is FQNNGV. The J segment lost 5 bases and the V segment lost 5 bases, leaving 6 bases of the junction unmatched. CDR3 length: 14 amino acids. The CDR3 sequence: CASSQPSGNNEQFF. In DNA form, the CDR3 reads TGTGCCAGCAGCCAGCCTAGCGGAAACAATGAGCAGTTCTTC.